Shown below are 9 T cell receptor beta chains from a single sample sequenced in a study of CD8 T cells in ankylosing spondylitis. MiXCR, run by TCRdb on the 5' RACE reads, gives a single entry per CDR3 protein. The profile shows roughly 490,000 distinct CDR3 sequences, roughly 5.3% of them singletons. No cognate antigen is known for these TCRs. Study-level results: A TCR beta motif made of about eight highly homologous variants seemed typical of ankylosing spondylitis blood.

Material for sequencing was blood, either unsorted or a sorted T cell fraction (not recorded which). All receptors come from a male donor with ankylosing spondylitis.

This clonotype was seen ten or more times. The chain joins TRBV9 to TRBJ1-1; D is possibly TRBD1 (5 bases). This CDR3 has 14 residues. Germline CDR1 reads SGDLS; CDR2 reads YYNGEE. Trimming cost V 4 bases and J 4 bases, with 14 bases left between them. This CDR3 is CASSSLGEVTEAFF. In DNA form, the CDR3 reads TGTGCCAGCAGCTCCCTGGGGGAGGTCACTGAAGCTTTCTTT.

This clonotype was observed at least ten times. This chain links TRBV6-5 with TRBJ1-1, with D perhaps matching TRBD1 (6 bases). The CDR3 totals 14 residues. Germline assignment: CDR1 MNHEY and CDR2 SVGAGI. V was clipped by 0 bases and J by 8 bases, with 13 bases between them. The CDR3 bases are TGTGCCAGCAGTTACTCAGACAGGCTCCCCGAAGCTTTCTTT. This codes for CASSYSDRLPEAFF.

With respect to this clonotype: A much larger clone sits a single nucleotide away, making a read error possible. The chain uses TRBV27 and TRBJ1-5, with D perhaps TRBD1 (5 bases). This CDR3 region has 15 residues. Germline V gene sequence: CDR1 MNHEY, CDR2 SMNVEV (reference sequence). V lost 5 bases and J lost 6, with 17 bases in between. CDR3 region: CASSSDSDITQPQHF. Here the CDR3 DNA reads TGTGCCAGCAGTAGCGACAGCGATATCACTCAGCCCCAGCATTTT.

This clonotype was observed at least ten times. The rearrangement uses TRBV5-1 and TRBJ2-2; the D gene is possibly TRBD2 (5 bases). The V end was cut by 1 base, the J end by 1 base, with 14 bases between. Germline-derived CDR1 and CDR2 are SGHRS and YFSETQ. The CDR3 has 17 residues. The CDR3 spells CASSLSGWAENTGELFF. In nucleotides, the CDR3 is TGCGCCAGCAGCTTGAGCGGTTGGGCGGAGAACACCGGGGAGCTGTTTTTT.

This clonotype appeared many times. V is TRBV20-1 and J is TRBJ1-5, with a possible D match to TRBD1 (6 bases). The CDR3 is 14 residues long. Germline values: CDR1 DFQATT, CDR2 SNEGSKA (reference sequence). V lost 5 bases and J lost 0, with 11 bases in between. In DNA, the CDR3 is TGCAGTGCTCTTACAGGGATTAGCAATCAGCCCCAGCATTTT. Residues: CSALTGISNQPQHF.

Turning to this clonotype: Since a much larger clone is just one base distant, this may be a read error. Here the CDR3 omits its conserved ending phenylalanine or tryptophan, so a read error is the likely source. The chain joins TRBV5-1 to TRBJ2-7; TRBD1 is a possible D gene (6 bases). The V gene lost 3 bases and the J gene lost 3 bases, with 10 bases spanning the gap. Germline loops: CDR1 SGHRS, CDR2 YFSETQ. The CDR3 loop spans 13 amino acids. CDR3 sequence reads: CASSSNRDYEQYS. The CDR3 coding sequence is TGCGCCAGCAGCTCGAACAGGGACTACGAGCAGTACTCC.

This clonotype was picked up many times. The V and J genes are TRBV7-6 and TRBJ2-2; no definite D call. CDR3 size: 17 residues. CDR1 SGHVS and CDR2 FNYEAQ come from the germline V gene. Trimming pared 5 bases from V and 6 bases from J, leaving 22 bases between. The CDR3 sequence: CASSPSYAWGVAGELFF. In DNA form, the CDR3 reads TGTGCCAGCAGCCCTTCCTACGCCTGGGGTGTGGCCGGGGAGCTGTTTTTT.

The table lists this clonotype with many counts. The V and J genes are TRBV7-6 and TRBJ2-1; D is ambiguous. The CDR3 sequence is 11 residues long. Looked up from germline, CDR1 is SGHVS and CDR2 is FNYEAQ. Trimming took 3 bases from V and 10 from J, leaving 7 bases between them. CDR3 in amino acids: CASSFVREQFF. The CDR3 bases are TGTGCCAGCAGCTTTGTCAGGGAGCAGTTCTTC.

This clonotype was detected only a few times. V usage is TRBV18 and J usage is TRBJ2-5; 8 nucleotides agree with TRBD1. From germline, CDR1 is KGHSH and CDR2 LQKENI. Trimming removed 5 bases from V and 9 bases from J; junction bases left unmatched: 20. CDR3 length equals 17 residues. The CDR3 is CASSSDRDRTKERPQYF. For the CDR3, the DNA is TGTGCCAGCTCATCCGACCGGGACAGGACAAAAGAGAGGCCCCAGTACTTC.